This T cell receptor (beta chain) was observed in a study of neurological immune-mediated disorders. Study outcomes and limitations: Grouping of repertoires by phylogeny put those of 18 of 34 multiple sclerosis patients into a single related-CDR3 cluster, a possible signature. The greatest TCR clonal expansion appeared in HTLV-1-associated myelopathy and the smallest, falling below healthy controls, in multiple sclerosis. Expanded clones shared no CDR3 amino acid sequences across subjects, suggesting private repertoires in all groups.

Sorted libraries drew on approximately 960,000 CD4+ or CD8+ T cells. In its sample, this clonotype was seen many times. Its target is not known. TCRdb reprocessed the 5' RACE reads with MiXCR, giving one entry per CDR3 protein. The table lists about 55,000 distinct CDR3 sequences, 4% of them singletons, with more than 1.5% in the top ten. From germline, CDR1 is SGHRS and CDR2 YFSETQ. The CDR3 spans 14 residues. V lost 1 base, J lost 1 base, and 8 bases lay in between. The sequence was collected from a woman in her thirties or forties with multiple sclerosis. This sequence joins TRBV5-1 and TRBJ1-2; D uncertain. Sequenced input: CD4+ T cells from blood. CDR3 sequence: CASSLNGVNYGYTF. As DNA, the CDR3 is TGCGCCAGCAGCTTGAATGGGGTTAACTATGGCTACACCTTC. Full variable domain (outside the CDR3, taken from reference TRBV5-1 and TRBJ1-2): KAGVTQTPRYLIKTRGQQVTLSCSPISGHRSVSWYQQTPGQGLQFLFEYFSETQRNKGNFPGRFSGRQFSNSRSEMNVSTLELGDSALYLCASSLNGVNYGYTFGSGTRLTVV.